This T cell receptor (beta chain) originates from a study of T-cell reconstitution after alpha-beta-depleted transplantation in children. CDR3 length: 14 residues. V lost 3 bases and J lost 4, with 9 bases in between. Looked up from germline, CDR1 is SGHVS and CDR2 is FNYEAQ. The TCRbeta library was prepared with unique molecular identifiers. One entry per CDR3 protein, called by TCRdb with MiXCR from the PCR reads. The table lists 700,000 or so distinct CDR3 sequences, around 13% of them singletons. This clonotype was found many times. The antigen remains undetermined. Study conclusions and caveats: One year after transplant, T-cell counts and diversity came mostly from newly produced T cells. After transplant, high TCRbeta diversity at day 60 in some patients arose from surviving recipient T cells and thymic progenitors. Where alpha-beta T cells came from about two months after transplant was reportedly several hundred expanded graft clones.

The sample in question was PBMCs, obtained before TCRalphabeta/CD19-depleted stem cell transplant. The chain has TRBV7-6 and TRBJ1-4; no firm D call. This receptor was identified in a girl aged 2-10 years with congenital amegakaryocytic thrombocytopenia, due to receive a stem cell transplant. Written as DNA, the CDR3 is TGTGCCAGCAGCTTCTTTGGCTTTAATGAAAAACTGTTTTTT. Translated: CASSFFGFNEKLFF. Complete variable domain (other parts from reference TRBV7-6 and TRBJ1-4): GAGVSQSPRYKVTKRGQDVALRCDPISGHVSLYWYRQALGQGPEFLTYFNYEAQQDKSGLPNDRFSAERPEGSISTLTIQRTEQRDSAMYRCASSFFGFNEKLFFGSGTQLSVL.